The source of this T cell receptor (beta chain) is a study of CD8 T cells in ankylosing spondylitis. Each CDR3 protein is one row after TCRdb ran MiXCR on the 5' RACE reads. The sample records about 340,000 distinct CDR3 sequences, around 15% being singletons. The specimen sequenced was blood, either unsorted or a sorted T cell fraction (not recorded which). The TCR comes from a male donor with ankylosing spondylitis or in good health (not recorded which).

The CDR3: CASSLNLFGPSGTYEQYF. For the CDR3, the DNA is TGTGCCAGCAGTTTAAATCTCTTCGGGCCTAGCGGCACCTACGAGCAGTACTTC. The chain recombines TRBV2 with TRBJ2-7, with 7 nucleotides matching TRBD2. The junction had 18 bases not matched to a gene; V was cut back by 5 bases and J by 2 bases. The CDR3 has 18 residues. CDR1 SNHLY and CDR2 FYNNEI come from the germline V gene.